This T cell receptor beta chain stems from a study of T cells in Graves' hyperthyroidism and ophthalmopathy. The source material, RNA transcripts, was used to amplify TCR beta CDR3 regions. The study used the HTBI primer set for a first-round RT-PCR of the TCR CDR3. TCRdb redid the calling of the multiplex PCR reads with MiXCR, one entry per CDR3 protein. The sample contains about 200,000 distinct CDR3 sequences, roughly a sixth of which appear only once. The CDR3 length is 15 residues. Unmatched junction bases numbered 6, after V lost 5 bases and J lost 0 bases. Per germline, CDR1 DFQATT and CDR2 SNEGSKA (reference sequence).

The J gene is TRBJ1-5, the V gene TRBV20-1; 8 positions match TRBD1. The TCR comes from a woman in her forties or fifties with Graves' hyperthyroidism. The sample taken for sequencing was blood. The CDR3 nucleotides read TGCAGTGCTTACTCCAGGGGGCTTAGCAATCAGCCCCAGCATTTT. The encoded protein is CSAYSRGLSNQPQHF.